This T cell receptor beta chain was identified in a study of T cell responses to AZD1222 COVID-19 vaccine. Notes on the study in general: Samples come after the peak T cell response, not at day 14. Spike was spanned by vaccine-associated CD4 TCRs, with dominance at 160-218 and 743-854. Just a handful of AZD1222 recipients were seropositive at baseline. Spike-specific TCR breadth and depth were elevated following two AZD1222 doses.

This clone appeared once. The antigen remains undetermined. Repertoires were generated with immunoSEQ multiplex PCR, while TCRdb's copy carries only in-frame clones and drops some. The sample lists roughly 82,000 clones, about 85% occurring once. V lost 7 bases to trimming and J lost 6 bases, with 21 bases between them. There are 14 residues in the CDR3. Germline CDR1 SQVTM, CDR2 ANQGSEA. Sequencing used peripheral blood, obtained on day 0 of AZD1222 vaccination. The sequence came from an adult in good health. The chain combines TRBV29-1 with TRBJ1-2, with a weak D call TRBD1 (6 bases). In nucleotides, the CDR3 is TGCAGCGCCTTAGACCGGGGGACATTTGATGGCTACACCTTC. It is translated as CSALDRGTFDGYTF.